These 26 T cell receptor beta chains came from one sample sequenced in a study of T cells in Graves' hyperthyroidism and ophthalmopathy. Amplification of TCR beta CDR3 regions used RNA as the template. HTBI primers were the set used in a first-round RT-PCR of the TCR CDR3. TCRdb re-derived calls from the multiplex PCR reads in MiXCR, one entry per CDR3 protein. The table includes a few hundred thousand distinct CDR3 sequences, about 20% detected once. Sequenced sample: blood. These receptors all come from a man between 25 and 39 years old with Graves' ophthalmopathy.

The gene calls are TRBV27 and TRBJ1-5, with D hard to call. V lost 7 bases to trimming and J lost 7 bases, with 17 bases between them. The CDR3 has 14 amino acids. Germline lookup yields CDR1 MNHEY and CDR2 SMNVEV (reference sequence). The CDR3 coding sequence is TGTGCCAGCACCGAACTGTTTTGGGAGCAGCCCCAGCATTTT. Translating it yields CASTELFWEQPQHF.

The J gene is TRBJ2-7, the V gene TRBV15; 8 nucleotides align to TRBD1. The CDR3 spans 15 residues. The V segment lost 6 bases and the J segment 2 bases; nucleotides outside the gene matches: 9. Germline values: CDR1 LNHNV, CDR2 YYDKDF (reference sequence). Written as DNA, the CDR3 is TGTGCCACCAGTAGTCAGGGGGCCCTAACCTACGAGCAGTACTTC. Translating it yields CATSSQGALTYEQYF. The full variable domain, its missing parts supplied by reference TRBV15 and TRBJ2-7, is DAMVIQNPRYQVTQFGKPVTLSCSQTLNHNVMYWYQQKSSQAPKLLFHYYDKDFNNEADTPDNFQSRRPNTSFCFLDIRSPGLGDTAMYLCATSSQGALTYEQYFGPGTRLTVT.

Ten or more counts support this clonotype. V gene TRBV3-1 combines with J gene TRBJ2-1, with TRBD2 matching 7 bases. Germline trimming cut 0 bases from V and 8 bases from J; bases unmatched to any gene: 7. From germline, CDR1 is LGHDT and CDR2 YNNKEL (reference sequence). The CDR3 length is 15 residues. Here the CDR3 reads CASSQDRAGLDEQFF. CDR3 nucleotides: TGTGCCAGCAGCCAAGATCGGGCCGGACTAGATGAGCAGTTCTTC.

This clonotype was detected only a few times. V is TRBV29-1 and J is TRBJ2-1, with D perhaps given as TRBD1 or TRBD2 (6 bases each). Germline V gives CDR1 SQVTM, CDR2 ANQGSEA. This CDR3 contains 14 residues. The V end lost 8 bases, the J end lost 7 bases, and 21 bases lay between the germline ends. CDR3 amino acids: CSQTPGAIWNEQFF. CDR3 in DNA: TGCAGCCAGACCCCGGGGGCGATTTGGAATGAGCAGTTCTTC.

In this sample, this clonotype turned up many times. J is TRBJ2-5 and V is TRBV2; D perhaps matches TRBD2 (5 bases). CDR3 length: 15 amino acids. The V gene's germline CDR1 is SNHLY and CDR2 FYNNEI. Trimming removed 0 bases from V and 4 bases from J, with 12 bases in between. The CDR3 DNA reads as TGTGCCAGCAGTGAAGCCCGCGGGTCTACAGAGACCCAGTACTTC. Amino acids: CASSEARGSTETQYF.

V gene TRBV28 combines with J gene TRBJ1-3, with a tentative D call TRBD1 (6 bases). V was cut by 4 bases and J by 4 bases, with 17 bases left in between. CDR1 and CDR2 from the germline V gene are MDHEN and SYDVKM. The CDR3 covers 16 residues. The CDR3 loop is CASSSGGPRAGNTIYF. CDR3 DNA sequence: TGTGCCAGCAGTTCTGGGGGCCCGAGAGCAGGAAACACCATATATTTT. Full variable domain (rest looked up from reference TRBV28 and TRBJ1-3): DVKVTQSSRYLVKRTGEKVFLECVQDMDHENMFWYRQDPGLGLRLIYFSYDVKMKEKGDIPEGYSVSREKKERFSLILESASTNQTSMYLCASSSGGPRAGNTIYFGEGSWLTVV.

This clonotype came up many times. This rearrangement joins TRBV6-1 to TRBJ1-2; D remains ambiguous. This CDR3 has 13 residues. The V end lost 5 bases, the J end lost 4 bases, and 11 bases lay between the germline ends. Germline V gives CDR1 MNHNS, CDR2 SASEGT. Here the CDR3 reads CASSKTVGYGYTF. Written as DNA, the CDR3 is TGTGCCAGCAGTAAGACCGTCGGCTATGGCTACACCTTC.

This rearrangement joins TRBV15 to TRBJ1-2; possibly TRBD1 for D (6 bases). Germline assignment: CDR1 LNHNV and CDR2 YYDKDF (reference sequence). The CDR3 length is 16 residues. V lost 0 bases, J lost 5 bases, and 16 bases lay in between. CDR3 in amino acids: CATSRDRGRNTYGYTF. CDR3 nucleotides: TGTGCCACCAGCAGAGATCGGGGGCGAAACACTTATGGCTACACCTTC. The full variable domain, in which reference TRBV15 and TRBJ1-2 provide the parts outside the CDR3, is DAMVIQNPRYQVTQFGKPVTLSCSQTLNHNVMYWYQQKSSQAPKLLFHYYDKDFNNEADTPDNFQSRRPNTSFCFLDIRSPGLGDTAMYLCATSRDRGRNTYGYTFGSGTRLTVV.

V usage is TRBV5-1 and J usage is TRBJ1-1, with a possible D match to TRBD1 (5 bases). CDR1 and CDR2 (germline): SGHRS, YFSETQ. Trimming cost V 4 bases and J 6 bases, with 19 bases left between them. This CDR3 spans 15 amino acids. The CDR3 here is CASSTTVGRFPEAFF. DNA for the CDR3: TGCGCCAGCAGCACGACAGTGGGCCGTTTCCCTGAAGCTTTCTTT. Full variable domain (remainder filled in from reference TRBV5-1 and TRBJ1-1): KAGVTQTPRYLIKTRGQQVTLSCSPISGHRSVSWYQQTPGQGLQFLFEYFSETQRNKGNFPGRFSGRQFSNSRSEMNVSTLELGDSALYLCASSTTVGRFPEAFFGQGTRLTVV.

Many counts were recorded for this clonotype. This chain links TRBV7-2 with TRBJ2-7; 13 positions match TRBD2. With 5 bases clipped from V and 3 bases from J, the junction kept 7 bases outside the gene matches. The CDR3 loop spans 16 amino acids. From germline, CDR1 is SGHTA and CDR2 FQGNSA. CDR3 DNA sequence: TGTGCCAGCAGCGAGGGACTAGCGGGAAGAATCTACGAGCAGTACTTC. It encodes CASSEGLAGRIYEQYF.

V gene TRBV12-5 combines with J gene TRBJ1-6; D is unresolved. The V gene's germline CDR1 is LGHNT and CDR2 FRNRAP. Deletions cut 2 bases from V and 4 bases from J, with 15 bases between. This CDR3 contains 17 residues. The CDR3 DNA is TGTGCTAGTGGTTTGTGGTACTTACTGACTTATAATTCACCCCTCCACTTT. Amino acids: CASGLWYLLTYNSPLHF.

The chain carries TRBV20-1 and TRBJ2-7; 13 positions match TRBD2. This CDR3 has 14 amino acids. Germline lookup yields CDR1 DFQATT and CDR2 SNEGSKA (reference sequence). Germline trimming cut 5 bases from V and 5 bases from J; bases unmatched to any gene: 6. CDR3 loop: CSAGGTSGTDEQYF. CDR3 in DNA: TGCAGTGCTGGCGGGACTAGCGGGACCGACGAGCAGTACTTC.

This clonotype appeared many times. This chain connects TRBV9 to TRBJ2-7, with TRBD2 identical over 9 bases. Per germline, CDR1 SGDLS and CDR2 YYNGEE. This CDR3 contains 15 residues. The V and J ends lost 0 bases and 6 bases, in that order; junction bases with no gene match: 7. The CDR3 bases are TGTGCCAGCAGCGTAGGGACTAGCGACGGGCTCGAGCAGTACTTC. This codes for CASSVGTSDGLEQYF. The full variable domain, rest sourced from reference TRBV9 and TRBJ2-7, is DSGVTQTPKHLITATGQRVTLRCSPRSGDLSVYWYQQSLDQGLQFLIQYYNGEERAKGNILERFSAQQFPDLHSELNLSSLELGDSALYFCASSVGTSDGLEQYFGPGTRLTVT.

The sample holds many counts of this clonotype. V usage is TRBV10-3 and J usage is TRBJ1-2; 7 positions match TRBD1. Germline CDR1 is ENHRY and CDR2 is SYGVKD. V dropped 3 bases and J dropped 4; count of bases not matched to a gene: 5. This CDR3 comprises 14 residues. CDR3 residues: CAISERGGGYGYTF. CDR3 DNA sequence: TGTGCCATCAGTGAACGAGGGGGCGGCTATGGCTACACCTTC.

This clonotype was seen at least ten times. The chain uses TRBV15 and TRBJ2-1, with 8 bases matching TRBD2. CDR3 length: 18 residues. Germline V lookup: CDR1 LNHNV, CDR2 YYDKDF (reference sequence). V gave up 0 bases and J gave up 1 base; unmatched junction bases: 8. The CDR3 DNA reads TGTGCCACCAGCAGAGATCGAAAGGCGGGAGGATCCTACAATGAGCAGTTCTTC. It is translated as CATSRDRKAGGSYNEQFF.

This clonotype was detected a few times. This chain links TRBV27 with TRBJ1-1, with a tentative D call TRBD1 (6 bases). The CDR3 loop spans 15 amino acids. Germline-derived CDR1 and CDR2 are MNHEY and SMNVEV (reference sequence). V lost 7 bases to trimming and J lost 3 bases, with 18 bases between them. In DNA, the CDR3 is TGTGCCAGCAATCCAACACAGGGATTGCACACTGAAGCTTTCTTT. This gives the protein CASNPTQGLHTEAFF.

This clonotype was seen repeatedly, ten times or more. The V gene is TRBV12-3 or TRBV12-4, the J gene TRBJ1-1; 7 nucleotides line up with TRBD1. CDR3 length equals 15 residues. The junction had 14 bases not matched to a gene; V was cut back by 5 bases and J by 8 bases. CDR3 bases: TGTGCCAGCAGTCGACTCCAGACAGGGCTTGCGGAAGCTTTCTTT. It translates to CASSRLQTGLAEAFF.

The chain employs TRBV2 and TRBJ2-5, with TRBD2 matching 7 bases. V shed 8 bases and J 4 bases; nucleotides not matched to a gene: 10. Germline CDR1 and CDR2: SNHLY and FYNNEI. This CDR3 region has 14 residues. The CDR3 spells CASLPGGGRETQYF. The CDR3, as DNA: TGTGCCAGCCTACCGGGTGGCGGGAGAGAGACCCAGTACTTC. Full variable domain (rest looked up from reference TRBV2 and TRBJ2-5): EPEVTQTPSHQVTQMGQEVILRCVPISNHLYFYWYRQILGQKVEFLVSFYNNEISEKSEIFDDQFSVERPDGSNFTLKIRSTKLEDSAMYFCASLPGGGRETQYFGPGTRLLVL.

This clonotype showed up just a few times. Here the CDR3 reads CASSSAGTGRETQYF. The DNA for the CDR3 is TGCGCCAGCAGCTCAGCCGGGACAGGGAGAGAGACCCAGTACTTC. The rearrangement joins TRBV5-1 to TRBJ2-5; TRBD1 agrees at 9 bases. Trimming removed 3 bases from V and 4 bases from J; junction bases left unmatched: 7. CDR1 and CDR2 (germline): SGHRS, YFSETQ. This CDR3 has 15 amino acids.

This clonotype was counted a few times. This sequence joins TRBV28 and TRBJ2-1, with no clear D. V lost 3 bases and J lost 8, with 11 bases in between. The CDR3 runs 13 residues. Looked up from germline, CDR1 is MDHEN and CDR2 is SYDVKM. CDR3 loop: CASSFPPLDEQFF. The CDR3 nucleotides are TGTGCCAGCAGTTTTCCCCCCCTGGATGAGCAGTTCTTC. Looking up the rest from reference TRBV28 and TRBJ2-1 gives the full variable domain: DVKVTQSSRYLVKRTGEKVFLECVQDMDHENMFWYRQDPGLGLRLIYFSYDVKMKEKGDIPEGYSVSREKKERFSLILESASTNQTSMYLCASSFPPLDEQFFGPGTRLTVL.

The chain employs TRBV6-1 and TRBJ2-1; 12 positions agree with TRBD2. The CDR3 spans 14 residues. Germline CDR1 and CDR2: MNHNS and SASEGT. This CDR3 reads CPSRPSGGGNEQFF. The CDR3 DNA follows: TGTCCTTCACGGCCTAGCGGGGGGGGGAATGAGCAGTTCTTC.

This sequence joins TRBV6-2 or TRBV6-3 and TRBJ2-5; D gene ambiguous. The CDR3 contains 11 residues. Deletions cut 6 bases from V and 1 base from J, with 3 bases between. Germline V gene lookup returns CDR1 MNHEY and CDR2 SVGEGT. The CDR3 reads CASRCQETQYF. The CDR3 DNA sequence: TGTGCCAGCAGGTGCCAAGAGACCCAGTACTTC.

This clonotype was observed at least ten times. The rearrangement uses TRBV30 and TRBJ2-1; TRBD2 matches 15 bases. Germline loops: CDR1 GTSNPN, CDR2 SVGIG (reference sequence). The V segment lost 3 bases and the J segment 12 bases; nucleotides outside the gene matches: 6. CDR3 length equals 14 residues. This CDR3 is CAWRQRTSGRGQFF. CDR3 sequence (DNA): TGTGCCTGGAGACAACGGACTAGCGGGAGGGGGCAGTTCTTC. Full variable domain (remainder filled in from reference TRBV30 and TRBJ2-1): SQTIHQWPATLVQPVGSPLSLECTVEGTSNPNLYWYRQAAGRGLQLLFYSVGIGQISSEVPQNLSASRPQDRQFILSSKKLLLSDSGFYLCAWRQRTSGRGQFFGPGTRLTVL.

There are a few counts of this clonotype. This chain uses TRBV9 with TRBJ1-5; D gene uncertain. The CDR3 length is 14 residues. Germline loops: CDR1 SGDLS, CDR2 YYNGEE. With 4 bases removed from V and 6 bases from J, the gap between germline ends came to 14 bases. CDR3 nucleotide sequence: TGTGCCAGCAGCCCCCTGGAAGCGGCTCAGCCCCAGCATTTT. It translates to CASSPLEAAQPQHF.

At least ten counts were recorded for this clonotype. The CDR3 spells CASGLVLQAGTLSYEQYF. CDR3 nucleotide sequence: TGTGCTAGTGGTTTGGTACTTCAAGCCGGAACCCTCTCCTACGAGCAGTACTTC. V is TRBV12-5 and J is TRBJ2-7; no clear D. Germline assignment: CDR1 LGHNT and CDR2 FRNRAP. This CDR3 is built from 18 residues. Trimming removed 0 bases from V and 0 bases from J, with 18 bases in between.

V gene TRBV11-3 combines with J gene TRBJ2-5, with D maybe TRBD2 (6 bases). Germline V gene lookup returns CDR1 SGHNT and CDR2 YENEEA. The CDR3 runs 14 residues. The ends were cut back, 5 bases at V and 3 bases at J, with 13 bases in the middle. CDR3 DNA: TGTGCCAGCAGCCAGACTAGGAGGGAAGAGACCCAGTACTTC. Its protein is CASSQTRREETQYF.